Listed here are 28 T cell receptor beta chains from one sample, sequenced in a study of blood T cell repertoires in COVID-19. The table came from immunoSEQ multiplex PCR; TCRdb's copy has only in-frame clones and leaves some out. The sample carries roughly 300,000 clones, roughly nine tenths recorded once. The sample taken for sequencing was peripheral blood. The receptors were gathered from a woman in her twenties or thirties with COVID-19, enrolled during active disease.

The CDR3 loop is CASRPTGAGGYTF. CDR3 bases: TGTGCCAGCAGGCCAACAGGGGCTGGGGGCTACACCTTC. The chain uses TRBV27 and TRBJ1-2, with TRBD1 matching 7 bases. This CDR3 region has 13 residues. Germline-derived CDR1 and CDR2 are MNHEY and SMNVEV (reference sequence). V lost 6 bases, J lost 8 bases, and 9 bases stayed unmatched.

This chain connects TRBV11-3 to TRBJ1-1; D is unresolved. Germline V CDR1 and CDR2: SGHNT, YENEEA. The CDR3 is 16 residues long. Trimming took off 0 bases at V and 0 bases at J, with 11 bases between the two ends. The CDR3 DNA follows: TGTGCCAGCAGCTTAGATGCAGGTGTAATGAACACTGAAGCTTTCTTT. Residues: CASSLDAGVMNTEAFF.

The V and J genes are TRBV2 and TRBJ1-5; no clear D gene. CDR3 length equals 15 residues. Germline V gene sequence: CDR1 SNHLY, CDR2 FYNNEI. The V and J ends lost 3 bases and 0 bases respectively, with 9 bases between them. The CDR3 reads CASSDGPYSNQPQHF. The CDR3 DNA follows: TGTGCCAGCAGTGATGGGCCCTATAGCAATCAGCCCCAGCATTTT.

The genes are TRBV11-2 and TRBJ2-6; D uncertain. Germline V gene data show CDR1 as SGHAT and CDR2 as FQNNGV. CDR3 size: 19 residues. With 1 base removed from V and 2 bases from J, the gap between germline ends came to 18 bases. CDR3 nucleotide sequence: TGTGCCAGCAGCTTAGGGAGTGGCGCGGCCCGCACTGGGGCCAACGTCCTGACTTTC. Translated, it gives CASSLGSGAARTGANVLTF.

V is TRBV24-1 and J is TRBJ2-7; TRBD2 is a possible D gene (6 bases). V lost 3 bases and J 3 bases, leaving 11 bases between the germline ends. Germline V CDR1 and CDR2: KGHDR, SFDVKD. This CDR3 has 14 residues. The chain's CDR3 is CATSDPMGGYEQYF. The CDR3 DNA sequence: TGTGCCACCAGTGATCCGATGGGGGGCTACGAGCAGTACTTC.

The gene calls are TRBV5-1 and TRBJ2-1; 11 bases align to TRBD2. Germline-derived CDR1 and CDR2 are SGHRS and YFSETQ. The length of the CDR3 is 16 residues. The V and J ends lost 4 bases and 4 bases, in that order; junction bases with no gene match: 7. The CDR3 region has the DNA TGCGCCAGCAGCCGGACTAGCGGGTACAGTTACAATGAGCAGTTCTTC. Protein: CASSRTSGYSYNEQFF.

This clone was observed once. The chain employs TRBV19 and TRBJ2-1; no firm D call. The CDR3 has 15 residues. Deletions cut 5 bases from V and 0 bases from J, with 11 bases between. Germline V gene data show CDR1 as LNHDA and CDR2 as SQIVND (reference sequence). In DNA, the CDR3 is TGTGCCAGTAGTTCGGCTGCTAGCTCCTACAATGAGCAGTTCTTC. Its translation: CASSSAASSYNEQFF. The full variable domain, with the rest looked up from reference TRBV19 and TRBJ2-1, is DGGITQSPKYLFRKEGQNVTLSCEQNLNHDAMYWYRQDPGQGLRLIYYSQIVNDFQKGDIAEGYSVSREKKESFPLTVTSAQKNPTAFYLCASSSAASSYNEQFFGPGTRLTVL.

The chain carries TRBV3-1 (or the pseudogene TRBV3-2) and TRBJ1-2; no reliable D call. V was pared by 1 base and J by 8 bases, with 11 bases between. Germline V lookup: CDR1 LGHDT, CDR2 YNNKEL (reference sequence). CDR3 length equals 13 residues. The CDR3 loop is CASSQANAWGYTF. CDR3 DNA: TGTGCCAGCAGCCAAGCAAACGCGTGGGGCTACACCTTC.

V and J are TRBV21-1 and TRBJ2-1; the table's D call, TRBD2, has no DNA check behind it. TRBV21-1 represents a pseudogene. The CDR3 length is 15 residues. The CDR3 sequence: CASSSRETPVDEQFF. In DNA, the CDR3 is TGTGCCAGCAGCTCCCGGGAGACCCCCGTAGATGAGCAGTTCTTC.

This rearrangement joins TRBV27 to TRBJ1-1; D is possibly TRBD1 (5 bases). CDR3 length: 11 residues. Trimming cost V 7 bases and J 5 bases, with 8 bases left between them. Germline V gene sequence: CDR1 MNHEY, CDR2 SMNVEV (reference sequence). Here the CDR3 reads CASMGGTEAFF. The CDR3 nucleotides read TGTGCCAGCATGGGGGGTACTGAAGCTTTCTTT.

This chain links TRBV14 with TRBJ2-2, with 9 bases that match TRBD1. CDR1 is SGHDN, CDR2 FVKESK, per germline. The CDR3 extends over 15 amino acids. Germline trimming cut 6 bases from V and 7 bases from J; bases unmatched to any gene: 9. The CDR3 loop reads CASSRWTGVNGELFF. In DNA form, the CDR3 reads TGTGCCAGCAGTCGTTGGACAGGGGTTAACGGGGAGCTGTTTTTT.

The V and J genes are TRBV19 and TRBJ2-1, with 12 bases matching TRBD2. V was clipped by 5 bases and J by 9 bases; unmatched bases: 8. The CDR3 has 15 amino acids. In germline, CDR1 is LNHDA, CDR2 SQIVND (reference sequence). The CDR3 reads CASSPLAGGVSEQFF. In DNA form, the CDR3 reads TGTGCCAGTAGTCCCCTAGCGGGGGGGGTAAGTGAGCAGTTCTTC.

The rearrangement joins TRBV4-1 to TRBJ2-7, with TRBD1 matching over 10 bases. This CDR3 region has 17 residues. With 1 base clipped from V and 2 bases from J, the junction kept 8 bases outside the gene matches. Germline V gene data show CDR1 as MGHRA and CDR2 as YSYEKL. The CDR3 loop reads CASSQASGQGVAYEQYF. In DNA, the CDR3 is TGCGCCAGCAGCCAAGCTTCCGGACAGGGGGTGGCCTACGAGCAGTACTTC.

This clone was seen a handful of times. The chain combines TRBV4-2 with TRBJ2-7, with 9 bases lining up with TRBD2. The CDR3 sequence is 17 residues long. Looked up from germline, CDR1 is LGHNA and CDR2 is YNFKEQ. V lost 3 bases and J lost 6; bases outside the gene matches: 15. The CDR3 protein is CASSQTAGGRTLLEQYF. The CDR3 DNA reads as TGTGCCAGCAGCCAGACAGCGGGGGGAAGAACCCTCCTCGAGCAGTACTTC.

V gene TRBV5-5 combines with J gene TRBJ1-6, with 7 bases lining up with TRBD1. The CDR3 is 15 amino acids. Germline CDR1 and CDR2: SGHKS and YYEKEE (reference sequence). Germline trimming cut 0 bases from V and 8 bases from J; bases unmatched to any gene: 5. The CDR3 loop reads CASSLGQGVDSPLHF. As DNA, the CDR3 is TGTGCCAGCAGCTTGGGTCAGGGGGTCGATTCACCCCTCCACTTT. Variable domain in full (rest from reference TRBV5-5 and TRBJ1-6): DAGVTQSPTHLIKTRGQQVTLRCSPISGHKSVSWYQQVLGQGPQFIFQYYEKEERGRGNFPDRFSARQFPNYSSELNVNALLLGDSALYLCASSLGQGVDSPLHFGNGTRLTVT.

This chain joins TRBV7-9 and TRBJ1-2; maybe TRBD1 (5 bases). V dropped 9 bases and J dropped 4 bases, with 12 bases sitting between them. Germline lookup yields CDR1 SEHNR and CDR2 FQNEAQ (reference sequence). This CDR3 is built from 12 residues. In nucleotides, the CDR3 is TGTGCCAGTAAGGGGCAGTCCTATGGCTACACCTTC. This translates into CASKGQSYGYTF.

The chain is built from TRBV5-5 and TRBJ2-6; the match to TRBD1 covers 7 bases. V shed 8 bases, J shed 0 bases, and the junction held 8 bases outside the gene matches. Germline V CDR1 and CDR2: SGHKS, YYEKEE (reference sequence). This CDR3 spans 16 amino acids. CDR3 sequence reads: CASSRRDSSGANVLTF. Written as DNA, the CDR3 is TGTGCCAGTTCACGTAGGGACAGCTCTGGGGCCAACGTCCTGACTTTC.

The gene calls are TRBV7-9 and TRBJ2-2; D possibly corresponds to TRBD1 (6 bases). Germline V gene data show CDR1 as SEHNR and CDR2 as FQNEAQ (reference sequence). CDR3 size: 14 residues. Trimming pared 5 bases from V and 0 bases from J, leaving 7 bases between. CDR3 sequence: CASSGTTNTGELFF. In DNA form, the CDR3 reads TGTGCCAGCAGCGGGACAACGAACACCGGGGAGCTGTTTTTT.

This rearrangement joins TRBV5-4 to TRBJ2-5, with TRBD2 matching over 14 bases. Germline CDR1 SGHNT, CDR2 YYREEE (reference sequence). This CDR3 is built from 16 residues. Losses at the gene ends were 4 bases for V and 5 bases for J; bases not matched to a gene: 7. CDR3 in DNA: TGTGCCAGCAGCCTCGGACTAGCGGGGGGCCTTGAGACCCAGTACTTC. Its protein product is CASSLGLAGGLETQYF.

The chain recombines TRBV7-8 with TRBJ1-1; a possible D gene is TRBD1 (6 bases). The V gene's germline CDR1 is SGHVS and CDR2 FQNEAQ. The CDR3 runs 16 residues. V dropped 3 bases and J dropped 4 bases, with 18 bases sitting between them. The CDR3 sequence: CASSLILGGPGTEAFF. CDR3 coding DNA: TGTGCCAGCAGCTTGATCCTGGGGGGGCCGGGCACTGAAGCTTTCTTT.

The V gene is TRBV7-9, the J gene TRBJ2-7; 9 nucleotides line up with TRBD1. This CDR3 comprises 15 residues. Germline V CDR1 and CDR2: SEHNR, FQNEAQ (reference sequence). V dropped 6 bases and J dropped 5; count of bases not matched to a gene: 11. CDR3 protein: CASRAPGTGIHEQYF. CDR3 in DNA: TGTGCCAGCAGAGCTCCCGGGACAGGGATCCACGAGCAGTACTTC.

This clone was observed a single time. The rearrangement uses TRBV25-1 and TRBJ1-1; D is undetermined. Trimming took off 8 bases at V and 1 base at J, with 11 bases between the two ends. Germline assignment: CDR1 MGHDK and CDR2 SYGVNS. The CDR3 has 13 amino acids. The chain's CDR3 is CASCKGGNTEAFF. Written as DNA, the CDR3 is TGTGCCAGCTGTAAGGGAGGGAACACTGAAGCTTTCTTT.

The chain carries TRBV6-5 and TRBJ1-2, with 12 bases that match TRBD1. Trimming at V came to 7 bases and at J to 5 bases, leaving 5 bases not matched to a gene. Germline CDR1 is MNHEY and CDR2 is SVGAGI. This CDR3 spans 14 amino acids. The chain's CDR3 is CASTRDRGLYGYTF. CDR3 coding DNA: TGTGCCAGCACCCGGGACAGGGGGCTTTATGGCTACACCTTC.

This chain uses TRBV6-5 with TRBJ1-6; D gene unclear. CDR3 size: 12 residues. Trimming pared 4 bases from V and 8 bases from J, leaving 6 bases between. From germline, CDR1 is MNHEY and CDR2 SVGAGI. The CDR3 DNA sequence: TGTGCCAGCAGTTCCCCGGATTCACCCCTCCACTTT. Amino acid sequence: CASSSPDSPLHF.

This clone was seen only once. The CDR3 sequence is CASSRGGADYNEQFF. The CDR3 DNA sequence: TGTGCCAGCAGCCGCGGGGGGGCTGACTACAATGAGCAGTTCTTC. This sequence joins TRBV5-4 and TRBJ2-1; 9 nucleotides agree with TRBD2. The CDR3 has 15 residues. J gave up 3 bases and V 4 bases, and 5 bases lay outside the gene matches. The germline gives CDR1 SGHNT, CDR2 YYREEE (reference sequence).

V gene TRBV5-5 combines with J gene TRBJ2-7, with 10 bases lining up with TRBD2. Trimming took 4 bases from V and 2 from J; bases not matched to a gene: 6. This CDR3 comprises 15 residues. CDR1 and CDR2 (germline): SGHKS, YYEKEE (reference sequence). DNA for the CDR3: TGTGCCAGCAGCCCCGGACTAGCGGTTACCTACGAGCAGTACTTC. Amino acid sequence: CASSPGLAVTYEQYF.

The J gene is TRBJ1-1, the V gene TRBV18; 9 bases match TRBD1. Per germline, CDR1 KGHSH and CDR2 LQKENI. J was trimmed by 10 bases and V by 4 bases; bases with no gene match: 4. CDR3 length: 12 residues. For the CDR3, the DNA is TGTGCCAGCTCACTGGACAGGGGTCTAGCTTTCTTT. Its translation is CASSLDRGLAFF.

As DNA, the CDR3 is TGTGCCAGCAGCACCTTAAGGAGCCGCACAGATACGCAGTATTTT. Translating it yields CASSTLRSRTDTQYF. This rearrangement joins TRBV11-2 to TRBJ2-3; D is unclear. V gave up 5 bases and J gave up 1 base, with 13 bases separating them. The CDR3 is made up of 15 amino acids. Germline V CDR1 and CDR2: SGHAT, FQNNGV.